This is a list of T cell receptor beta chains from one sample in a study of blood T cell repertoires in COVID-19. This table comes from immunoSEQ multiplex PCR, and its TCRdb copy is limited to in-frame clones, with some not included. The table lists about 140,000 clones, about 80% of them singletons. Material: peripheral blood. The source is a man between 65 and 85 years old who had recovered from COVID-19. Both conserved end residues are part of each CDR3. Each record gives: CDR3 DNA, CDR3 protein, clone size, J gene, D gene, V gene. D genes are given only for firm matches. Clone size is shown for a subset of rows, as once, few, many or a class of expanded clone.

CDR3nt: TGCGCCAGCAGCTTGGGAGCTAGCAACTACGAGCAGTACTTC
CDR3aa: CASSLGASNYEQYF
abundance: NA
j_gene: TRBJ2-7
d_gene: NA
v_gene: TRBV5-1

CDR3nt: TGTGCCAGCAGCCAAGCAACTAGCGGGAGGGGTGAGCAGTTCTTC
CDR3aa: CASSQATSGRGEQFF
abundance: NA
j_gene: TRBJ2-1
d_gene: TRBD2
v_gene: TRBV6-5

CDR3nt: TGTGCCAGCTCACCTCGTCCTACGAACACCGGGGAGCTGTTTTTT
CDR3aa: CASSPRPTNTGELFF
abundance: NA
j_gene: TRBJ2-2
d_gene: NA
v_gene: TRBV18

CDR3nt: TGCGCCAGCAGCCCCGGACTAGCGGGAGCCGTCTACAATGAGCAGTTCTTC
CDR3aa: CASSPGLAGAVYNEQFF
abundance: few
j_gene: TRBJ2-1
d_gene: TRBD2
v_gene: TRBV10-1

CDR3nt: TGTGCCAGCAGTTACTCTTCGGGGGGAAACGGGGAGCTGTTTTTT
CDR3aa: CASSYSSGGNGELFF
abundance: few
j_gene: TRBJ2-2
d_gene: TRBD2
v_gene: TRBV6-6

CDR3nt: TGTGCCAGCAGGCTCGACCGGACTAGTTTACTTGGGCTGTTTTTT
CDR3aa: CASRLDRTSLLGLFF
abundance: NA
j_gene: TRBJ2-2
d_gene: TRBD2
v_gene: TRBV2

CDR3nt: TGTGCCAGCAGCTTGGTGGTGCAGGGAGGTCAGCCCCAGCATTTT
CDR3aa: CASSLVVQGGQPQHF
abundance: once
j_gene: TRBJ1-5
d_gene: NA
v_gene: TRBV5-5

CDR3nt: TGCGCCAGCAAAAATGGGCCCCTCGGGGATAACTATGGCTACACCTTC
CDR3aa: CASKNGPLGDNYGYTF
abundance: NA
j_gene: TRBJ1-2
d_gene: NA
v_gene: TRBV4-3

CDR3nt: TGCAGCGTGTGGGGGTCGACAGGGGCGAACACCGGGGAGCTGTTTTTT
CDR3aa: CSVWGSTGANTGELFF
abundance: NA
j_gene: TRBJ2-2
d_gene: TRBD1
v_gene: TRBV29-1

CDR3nt: TGTGCCAGCAGCGTAGGGGCTGGAGGCTACGAGCAGTACTTC
CDR3aa: CASSVGAGGYEQYF
abundance: NA
j_gene: TRBJ2-7
d_gene: NA
v_gene: TRBV9

CDR3nt: TGTGCCAGCACCGAATTCCAAACTAGCGGGAGAGCGGAGACCCAGTACTTC
CDR3aa: CASTEFQTSGRAETQYF
abundance: NA
j_gene: TRBJ2-5
d_gene: TRBD2
v_gene: TRBV27

CDR3nt: TGTGCCAGCAGTGAACAGGCAGGGGGATTGAACATTCAGTACTTC
CDR3aa: CASSEQAGGLNIQYF
abundance: few
j_gene: TRBJ2-4
d_gene: TRBD1
v_gene: TRBV6-1

CDR3nt: TGTGCCAGTACCCCCGTTAGCTCCTACAATGAGCAGTTCTTC
CDR3aa: CASTPVSSYNEQFF
abundance: NA
j_gene: TRBJ2-1
d_gene: NA
v_gene: TRBV6-5

CDR3nt: TGCGCCAGCAGCCCGACCCTAGGGGGTATGAACACTGAAGCTTTCTTT
CDR3aa: CASSPTLGGMNTEAFF
abundance: NA
j_gene: TRBJ1-1
d_gene: NA
v_gene: TRBV23-1

CDR3nt: TGCGCCAGCCGTGCCGGGACTAGCGATCAAGAGACCCAGTACTTC
CDR3aa: CASRAGTSDQETQYF
abundance: NA
j_gene: TRBJ2-5
d_gene: TRBD2
v_gene: TRBV10-2

CDR3nt: TGTGCCAGTAGTAGAGGACAGAAGAAAAATGAAAAACTGTTTTTT
CDR3aa: CASSRGQKKNEKLFF
abundance: NA
j_gene: TRBJ1-4
d_gene: NA
v_gene: TRBV19

CDR3nt: TGTGCCATCTTTAGCGGCATTGGGGCCAAAAACATTCAGTACTTC
CDR3aa: CAIFSGIGAKNIQYF
abundance: NA
j_gene: TRBJ2-4
d_gene: NA
v_gene: TRBV2

CDR3nt: TGTGCCAGTAGCGGGGTCGGGGCTGAAGCTTTCTTT
CDR3aa: CASSGVGAEAFF
abundance: NA
j_gene: TRBJ1-1
d_gene: NA
v_gene: TRBV19

CDR3nt: TGTGCCAGCAGCCCCTCCGGGACAGGGAACCAAGAGACCCAGTACTTC
CDR3aa: CASSPSGTGNQETQYF
abundance: NA
j_gene: TRBJ2-5
d_gene: TRBD1
v_gene: TRBV14

CDR3nt: TGTGCCTGGACCCAAGGGACTACTGAAGCTTTCTTT
CDR3aa: CAWTQGTTEAFF
abundance: NA
j_gene: TRBJ1-1
d_gene: NA
v_gene: TRBV30

CDR3nt: TGTGCCAGCAGCTCACTAGCGGGAGACAGCACAGATACGCAGTATTTT
CDR3aa: CASSSLAGDSTDTQYF
abundance: few
j_gene: TRBJ2-3
d_gene: TRBD2
v_gene: TRBV13

CDR3nt: TGTGCCAGCAGCCAAGGGATTGGGCCCGGGGAGCTGTTTTTT
CDR3aa: CASSQGIGPGELFF
abundance: NA
j_gene: TRBJ2-2
d_gene: NA
v_gene: TRBV3-1/TRBV3-2

CDR3nt: TGTGCCAGCGGGGGCCTTTGGGAGCAGTACTTC
CDR3aa: CASGGLWEQYF
abundance: few
j_gene: TRBJ2-7
d_gene: NA
v_gene: TRBV27

CDR3nt: TGTGCCAGCAGCAGGACTAGCGTAAGAGAGACCCAGTACTTC
CDR3aa: CASSRTSVRETQYF
abundance: NA
j_gene: TRBJ2-5
d_gene: TRBD2
v_gene: TRBV9

CDR3nt: TGCGCCAGCAGTGATGGGACATACAACGAGCAGTTCTTC
CDR3aa: CASSDGTYNEQFF
abundance: NA
j_gene: TRBJ2-1
d_gene: NA
v_gene: TRBV10-1

CDR3nt: TGTGCCAGCAGTTACCCGGACAGGAATCAGCCCCAGCATTTT
CDR3aa: CASSYPDRNQPQHF
abundance: NA
j_gene: TRBJ1-5
d_gene: TRBD1
v_gene: TRBV6-2/TRBV6-3

CDR3nt: TGTGCCAGCAGCCCTAGGACAAATCTCTATGGCTACACCTTC
CDR3aa: CASSPRTNLYGYTF
abundance: NA
j_gene: TRBJ1-2
d_gene: NA
v_gene: TRBV7-9

CDR3nt: TGTGCCAGCAGCTTGGAACTAGCGACCGACGAGCAGTACTTC
CDR3aa: CASSLELATDEQYF
abundance: NA
j_gene: TRBJ2-7
d_gene: TRBD2
v_gene: TRBV5-4

CDR3nt: TGTGCCAGCTCACAGGGACTAGGGGGCAGGGATGAGCAGTTCTTC
CDR3aa: CASSQGLGGRDEQFF
abundance: NA
j_gene: TRBJ2-1
d_gene: NA
v_gene: TRBV18

CDR3nt: TGTGCCACCTCCTCGGGCGGGAGTTTTCTAGATACGCAGTATTTT
CDR3aa: CATSSGGSFLDTQYF
abundance: NA
j_gene: TRBJ2-3
d_gene: TRBD2
v_gene: TRBV24-1

CDR3nt: TGTGCCAGCAGCCCCTCTGACAGGGGCCTTCCCTACGAGCAGTACTTC
CDR3aa: CASSPSDRGLPYEQYF
abundance: once
j_gene: TRBJ2-7
d_gene: TRBD1
v_gene: TRBV5-5

CDR3nt: TGTGCCAGCGGGGACAGGGCTCGAACTGAAGCTTTCTTT
CDR3aa: CASGDRARTEAFF
abundance: NA
j_gene: TRBJ1-1
d_gene: TRBD1
v_gene: TRBV6-5

CDR3nt: TGCGCCAGCAGCCCCACTGGGCTAGCGGGAAGGGAGACCCAGTACTTC
CDR3aa: CASSPTGLAGRETQYF
abundance: NA
j_gene: TRBJ2-5
d_gene: TRBD2
v_gene: TRBV10-1

CDR3nt: TGTGCCAGCACAGCGGGATTCACAGATACGCAGTATTTT
CDR3aa: CASTAGFTDTQYF
abundance: NA
j_gene: TRBJ2-3
d_gene: TRBD2
v_gene: TRBV2

CDR3nt: TGTGCCAGCAGACGAGCCGGGGCTAGCGGCGACGGCTACAATGAGCAGTTCTTC
CDR3aa: CASRRAGASGDGYNEQFF
abundance: NA
j_gene: TRBJ2-1
d_gene: TRBD2
v_gene: TRBV6-6

CDR3nt: TGTGCCAGCAGCTCACTAACAGGGGGGAACACCGGGGAGCTGTTTTTT
CDR3aa: CASSSLTGGNTGELFF
abundance: NA
j_gene: TRBJ2-2
d_gene: TRBD1
v_gene: TRBV7-6

CDR3nt: TGTGCCAGCTCACCCCTAGGGGGGGCAAGCTCTGGGGCCAACGTCCTGACTTTC
CDR3aa: CASSPLGGASSGANVLTF
abundance: NA
j_gene: TRBJ2-6
d_gene: NA
v_gene: TRBV18

CDR3nt: TGCGCCAGCAGCACGACAGGGGTGGCCACTGAAGCTTTCTTT
CDR3aa: CASSTTGVATEAFF
abundance: NA
j_gene: TRBJ1-1
d_gene: TRBD1
v_gene: TRBV5-1

CDR3nt: TGTGCCAGCATGTGGGAGTTGGTCGCAGATACGCAGTATTTT
CDR3aa: CASMWELVADTQYF
abundance: once
j_gene: TRBJ2-3
d_gene: NA
v_gene: TRBV7-2

CDR3nt: TGCAGCGTTGGAGAGGGGGCTTCGGGCTACGAGCAGTACTTC
CDR3aa: CSVGEGASGYEQYF
abundance: NA
j_gene: TRBJ2-7
d_gene: TRBD1
v_gene: TRBV29-1

CDR3nt: TGTGCCAGCAGCCCCGGGACTAGCGGGATGGCAGAGACCCAGTACTTC
CDR3aa: CASSPGTSGMAETQYF
abundance: few
j_gene: TRBJ2-5
d_gene: TRBD2
v_gene: TRBV11-2

CDR3nt: TGTGCCAGCAGCTACCGGGTACGGCCCGGGGAGCTGTTTTTT
CDR3aa: CASSYRVRPGELFF
abundance: once
j_gene: TRBJ2-2
d_gene: NA
v_gene: TRBV5-6

CDR3nt: TGTGCCACCAGTGATCACAGATCTAGCACAGATACGCAGTATTTT
CDR3aa: CATSDHRSSTDTQYF
abundance: NA
j_gene: TRBJ2-3
d_gene: NA
v_gene: TRBV24-1

CDR3nt: TGCGCCAGCAGCCTACTAGCGGGAGGGCCTTACAATGAGCAGTTCTTC
CDR3aa: CASSLLAGGPYNEQFF
abundance: NA
j_gene: TRBJ2-1
d_gene: TRBD2
v_gene: TRBV10-2

CDR3nt: TGTGCCAGCAGCGACGGGGGGCAGACTGAAGCTTTCTTT
CDR3aa: CASSDGGQTEAFF
abundance: NA
j_gene: TRBJ1-1
d_gene: NA
v_gene: TRBV9

CDR3nt: TGTGCCACCAGCAGAGGAAGACTAGCGGGAGTCTCTACCACAGATACGCAGTATTTT
CDR3aa: CATSRGRLAGVSTTDTQYF
abundance: NA
j_gene: TRBJ2-3
d_gene: TRBD2
v_gene: TRBV15

CDR3nt: TGTGCCATCAGTGAGGGGGCTGACGGCACTGAAGCTTTCTTT
CDR3aa: CAISEGADGTEAFF
abundance: NA
j_gene: TRBJ1-1
d_gene: NA
v_gene: TRBV10-3

CDR3nt: TGCGCCAGCAGTGAGTCGACAGGCGTCCGAGCTTTCTTT
CDR3aa: CASSESTGVRAFF
abundance: NA
j_gene: TRBJ1-1
d_gene: NA
v_gene: TRBV10-1

CDR3nt: TGTGCCAGCAGCTCCGGGACAGGGGACTACGAGCAGTACTTC
CDR3aa: CASSSGTGDYEQYF
abundance: once
j_gene: TRBJ2-7
d_gene: TRBD1
v_gene: TRBV9

CDR3nt: TGTGCCAGCAGCTTGGGGACAGGGGGCTGGGATACGCAGTATTTT
CDR3aa: CASSLGTGGWDTQYF
abundance: NA
j_gene: TRBJ2-3
d_gene: TRBD1
v_gene: TRBV7-2

CDR3nt: TGTGCCAGCAGTCGGGATTTCAATGAAAAACTGTTTTTT
CDR3aa: CASSRDFNEKLFF
abundance: NA
j_gene: TRBJ1-4
d_gene: NA
v_gene: TRBV12-3/TRBV12-4

CDR3nt: TGTGCCACCGCGGACAGGTGGTTGCCTGAAGCTTTCTTT
CDR3aa: CATADRWLPEAFF
abundance: NA
j_gene: TRBJ1-1
d_gene: TRBD1
v_gene: TRBV19

CDR3nt: TGCGCCAGCAGCCAAGATCTTTCGACAGGGGACATGAACACTGAAGCTTTCTTT
CDR3aa: CASSQDLSTGDMNTEAFF
abundance: NA
j_gene: TRBJ1-1
d_gene: TRBD1
v_gene: TRBV4-1

CDR3nt: TGTGCCAGCTCACCAGGGCCCTCGAGCGGGAGGGCGCAGACCCAGTACTTC
CDR3aa: CASSPGPSSGRAQTQYF
abundance: NA
j_gene: TRBJ2-5
d_gene: TRBD2
v_gene: TRBV18

CDR3nt: TGTGCCAGCTCACCACCGGGACAAGACACTGAAGCTTTCTTT
CDR3aa: CASSPPGQDTEAFF
abundance: NA
j_gene: TRBJ1-1
d_gene: NA
v_gene: TRBV18

CDR3nt: TGTGCCAGCAGCCGCATAGGACAGGGGGCAGATACGCAGTATTTT
CDR3aa: CASSRIGQGADTQYF
abundance: few
j_gene: TRBJ2-3
d_gene: TRBD1
v_gene: TRBV13